Below, 10 T cell receptor beta chains from the same sample are listed, as sequenced in a study of immune evolution from preneoplasia to lung adenocarcinoma (dated by TCRdb to the early 2020s). Receptor libraries were prepared by the immunoSEQ multiplex PCR assay. The clones in this table, taken by TCRdb from immuneACCESS, are in-frame only. Not every clone is retained; where verified, under half of the shortfall comes from an unresolved V gene, and the cause of the rest is unknown. This sample comprises tens of thousands of clones, less than 80% of them detected only once. Approximately 4.6% of the sample belongs to the ten largest clones. The sample comprised FFPE invasive lung adenocarcinoma tissue. The cell subset or site label for this specimen denotes: frankly invasive lung adenocarcinoma (ADC). The source of these receptors is a person in their 60s with lung adenocarcinoma.

V and J are TRBV29-1 and TRBJ2-1; D gene unclear. CDR3 length: 12 residues. Per germline, CDR1 SQVTM and CDR2 ANQGSEA. The V end was cut by 2 bases, the J end by 10 bases, with 12 bases between. Written as DNA, the CDR3 is TGCAGCGTTGAAAAGCCCCCGCGGGAGCAGTTCTTC. It specifies CSVEKPPREQFF.

The chain employs TRBV6-5 and TRBJ2-5; D is possibly TRBD2 (7 bases). The CDR3 contains 11 residues. Trimming stripped 9 bases from V and 11 bases from J, with 16 bases between. Germline V gives CDR1 MNHEY, CDR2 SVGAGI. The DNA for the CDR3 is TGTGCCAGTCGGGGGGCGGAAGAGCAGTACTTC. Amino acid sequence: CASRGAEEQYF.

This clone was counted a few times. CDR3 in DNA: TGTGCCAGCAGACGTGACAGTTACCAAGAGACCCAGTACTTC. This translates into CASRRDSYQETQYF. The chain carries TRBV5-5 and TRBJ2-5; D may be TRBD1 (5 bases). The length of the CDR3 is 14 residues. In germline, CDR1 is SGHKS, CDR2 YYEKEE (reference sequence). V was shortened by 5 bases and J by 0 bases, with 11 bases between the two germline ends.

This clone occurred once. The chain combines TRBV2 with TRBJ2-7, with 10 bases identical to TRBD1. The CDR3 contains 14 residues. CDR1 and CDR2 (germline): SNHLY, FYNNEI. Trimming removed 6 bases from V and 3 bases from J; junction bases left unmatched: 5. Here the CDR3 reads CASRTGGNLYEQYF. The CDR3, as DNA: TGTGCCAGCAGGACAGGGGGCAACCTCTACGAGCAGTACTTC.

The sample holds a few counts of this clone. V and J are TRBV2 and TRBJ2-1, with TRBD2 matching 10 bases. CDR1 is SNHLY, CDR2 FYNNEI, per germline. CDR3 length: 15 residues. With 4 bases clipped from V and 4 bases from J, the junction kept 4 bases outside the gene matches. CDR3 sequence reads: CASSGEAGGYNEQFF. The CDR3 nucleotides read TGTGCCAGCAGTGGGGAAGCGGGAGGGTACAATGAGCAGTTCTTC.

The CDR3 sequence: CASSRTGELFF. CDR3 in DNA: TGTGCCAGCAGCCGGACCGGGGAGCTGTTTTTT. The rearrangement joins TRBV2 to TRBJ2-2; D is ambiguous. Trimming took off 6 bases at V and 5 bases at J, with 4 bases between the two ends. Germline CDR1 and CDR2: SNHLY and FYNNEI. The CDR3 spans 11 residues.

This clone appeared a single time. V and J are TRBV7-2 and TRBJ2-4; unclear D gene. V gave up 2 bases and J gave up 6 bases, with 17 bases separating them. The CDR3 sequence is 16 residues long. Germline lookup yields CDR1 SGHTA and CDR2 FQGNSA. CDR3 sequence: CASSLRASAGINIQYF. The CDR3 DNA is TGTGCCAGCAGCTTAAGGGCCTCGGCTGGAATAAACATTCAGTACTTC.

The rearrangement uses TRBV5-4 and TRBJ2-5; TRBD2 matches at 14 bases. The CDR3 has 17 amino acids. Per germline, CDR1 SGHNT and CDR2 YYREEE (reference sequence). V was pared by 3 bases and J by 5 bases, with 9 bases of the junction left unmatched. The CDR3 DNA is TGTGCCAGCAGCTCTGGACTAGCGGGAGGCCGCCGGGAGACCCAGTACTTC. It specifies CASSSGLAGGRRETQYF.

This chain links TRBV11-2 with TRBJ1-4; 8 bases agree with TRBD1. Trimming cost V 5 bases and J 7 bases; bases outside gene matches: 9. There are 15 residues in the CDR3. Germline values: CDR1 SGHAT, CDR2 FQNNGV. CDR3 loop: CASSLLTGGVEKLFF. The CDR3 DNA reads as TGTGCCAGCAGCCTCCTTACAGGGGGAGTTGAAAAACTGTTTTTT.

CDR3 in DNA: TGTGCCAGTAGTCGTAAGACTAGCGGGGGACTGAGCTCCTACGAGCAGTACTTC. Protein: CASSRKTSGGLSSYEQYF. J is TRBJ2-7 and V is TRBV19, with 12 bases aligning to TRBD2. Looked up from germline, CDR1 is LNHDA and CDR2 is SQIVND (reference sequence). V gave up 5 bases and J gave up 0 bases; unmatched junction bases: 11. This CDR3 region has 18 residues.